This T cell receptor beta chain comes out of a study of OX40 agonist ivuxolimab in advanced cancers. Points from the study as a whole: Expanded clones tended on average to be more numerous among CD8+ T cells than CD4+.

The investigators sampled blood at baseline, at cycle 4 day 1, and at cycle 7 day 1. The protocol was immunoSEQ multiplex PCR, while the TCRdb copy is restricted to in-frame clones and leaves out a portion. The sample has 65,000 to 90,000 clones; 75% to 90% are singletons. Only a few counts were recorded for this clone. What it binds is unknown. The CDR3 is 12 amino acids. Germline lookup yields CDR1 LNHDA and CDR2 SQIVND (reference sequence). V lost 3 bases and J lost 10, with 7 bases in between. The specimen comprised CD4+ or CD8+ T cells sorted from blood, sampled in a trial of the OX40 agonist ivuxolimab. This chain joins TRBV19 and TRBJ1-6; D unresolved. This TCR was sampled from an adult with an advanced solid tumor such as melanoma, head and neck, liver or kidney cancer. CDR3 in amino acids: CASSIGGSPLHF. In DNA form, the CDR3 reads TGTGCCAGTAGTATCGGTGGCTCACCCCTCCACTTT.